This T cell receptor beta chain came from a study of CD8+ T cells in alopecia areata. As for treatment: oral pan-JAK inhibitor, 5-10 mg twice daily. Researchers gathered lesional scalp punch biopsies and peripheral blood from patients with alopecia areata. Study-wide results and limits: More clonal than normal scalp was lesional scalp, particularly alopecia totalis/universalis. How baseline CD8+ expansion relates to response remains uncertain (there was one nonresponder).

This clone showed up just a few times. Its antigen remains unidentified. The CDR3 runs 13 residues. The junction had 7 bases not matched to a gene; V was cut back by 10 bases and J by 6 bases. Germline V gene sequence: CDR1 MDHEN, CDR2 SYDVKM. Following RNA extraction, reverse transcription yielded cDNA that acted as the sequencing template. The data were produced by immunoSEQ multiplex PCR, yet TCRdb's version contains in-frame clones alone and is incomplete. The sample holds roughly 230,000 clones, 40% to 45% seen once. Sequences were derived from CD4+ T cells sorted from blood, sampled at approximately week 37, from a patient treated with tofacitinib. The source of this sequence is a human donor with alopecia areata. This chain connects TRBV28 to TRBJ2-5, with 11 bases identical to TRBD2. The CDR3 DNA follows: TGTGCCACCTGTAGCGGGAGGGGTCAGACCCAGTACTTC. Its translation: CATCSGRGQTQYF.